This paragraph covers one T cell receptor (beta chain) sequence. This entry is derived from a study of blood T cell repertoires in COVID-19. CDR3 length: 15 residues. CDR1 is LGHDT, CDR2 YNNKEL, per germline (reference sequence). Unmatched junction bases numbered 1, after V lost 3 bases and J lost 0 bases. In the original processing: Researchers report that nucleated cell counts were estimated from reference gene primer amplification. The assay was immunoSEQ multiplex PCR, and TCRdb's table has in-frame clones only and misses some. V, J and clone size are taken as reported in that table, and D and trimming were inferred from the DNA itself. The sample shows 120,000 or so clones, more than 90% of them seen only once.

The V and J genes are TRBV3-1 (or the pseudogene TRBV3-2) and TRBJ2-3; 9 nucleotides match TRBD2. The TCR sequence derives from a man between 45 and 60 years old with active COVID-19. Sequenced sample: peripheral blood. The CDR3 spells CASSQTSGSTDTQYF. The CDR3 DNA reads TGTGCCAGCAGCCAGACTAGCGGTAGCACAGATACGCAGTATTTT.